Each of the 22 T cell receptor beta chains below was sequenced from the same sample in a study of OX40 agonist ivuxolimab in advanced cancers. Libraries were prepared by immunoSEQ multiplex PCR; TCRdb keeps only in-frame clonotypes and omits some of them. This repertoire shows 70,000 to 85,000 clones, 65% to 90% found once; its top ten account for approximately 2%. The material was CD4+ or CD8+ T cells sorted from blood, obtained in a trial of the OX40 agonist ivuxolimab. Receptor source: an adult with an advanced solid tumor such as melanoma, head and neck, liver or kidney cancer.

This chain links TRBV10-2 with TRBJ2-7; D remains ambiguous. Germline CDR1 reads WSHSY; CDR2 reads SAAADI. CDR3 length equals 17 residues. Trimming stripped 6 bases from V and 2 bases from J, with 23 bases between. CDR3 DNA sequence: TGCGCCAGCAGCCCCGGAAGGACCGTTGGGTTTACCTACGAGCAGTACTTC. This gives the protein CASSPGRTVGFTYEQYF.

This clone was recorded only once. The CDR3 protein is CSGLGTSGRAGELFF. CDR3 sequence (DNA): TGCAGCGGGCTCGGGACTAGCGGGAGGGCCGGGGAGCTGTTTTTT. This chain connects TRBV29-1 to TRBJ2-2, with 16 bases fitting TRBD2. Trimming cost V 7 bases and J 6 bases; bases outside gene matches: 5. This CDR3 comprises 15 residues. Germline lookup yields CDR1 SQVTM and CDR2 ANQGSEA.

This clone was counted a single time. The gene calls are TRBV7-3 and TRBJ2-5, with D possibly matching TRBD2 (5 bases). Germline CDR1 is SGHTA and CDR2 is FQGTGA. V was cut by 3 bases and J by 4 bases, with 18 bases left in between. The CDR3 is 16 amino acids. The CDR3 bases are TGTGCCAGCAGCTTGACCCCCGGGGTTGGGAGAGAGACCCAGTACTTC. Translated: CASSLTPGVGRETQYF.

This clone has just one count. CDR3 amino acids: CASSLARRIQDTEAFF. Written as DNA, the CDR3 is TGTGCCAGCAGCCTAGCGAGGAGGATCCAGGACACTGAAGCTTTCTTT. This sequence joins TRBV13 and TRBJ1-1; unclear D gene. V was pared by 5 bases and J by 3 bases, with 19 bases between. The CDR3 contains 16 residues. Germline-derived CDR1 and CDR2 are PRHDT and FYEKMQ (reference sequence).

The chain is built from TRBV4-3 and TRBJ2-1; TRBD1 or TRBD2 may be the D gene (5 bases each). V dropped 7 bases and J dropped 8 bases, with 21 bases sitting between them. This CDR3 contains 15 residues. CDR1 is LGHNA and CDR2 is YSLEER in the germline V gene. CDR3 amino acids: CASTLEARGYDEQFF. The CDR3 DNA is TGCGCCAGCACCCTCGAGGCGAGGGGTTACGATGAGCAGTTCTTC.

The chain joins TRBV11-3 to TRBJ1-3; D unresolved. CDR1 and CDR2 from the germline V gene are SGHNT and YENEEA. The CDR3 totals 12 residues. V was shortened by 1 base and J by 4 bases, with 2 bases between the two germline ends. CDR3 DNA sequence: TGTGCCAGCAGCTTAGTGGGAAACACCATATATTTT. Its translation: CASSLVGNTIYF.

J is TRBJ1-6 and V is TRBV19, with no clear D. V lost 0 bases to trimming and J lost 9 bases, with 3 bases between them. CDR1 and CDR2 from the germline V gene are LNHDA and SQIVND (reference sequence). The CDR3 runs 12 residues. CDR3 amino acids: CASSIESSPLHF. CDR3 sequence (DNA): TGTGCCAGTAGTATAGAAAGTTCACCCCTCCACTTT.

The gene calls are TRBV30 and TRBJ2-2, with 7 nucleotides matching TRBD2. Germline assignment: CDR1 GTSNPN and CDR2 SVGIG (reference sequence). V shed 4 bases, J shed 0 bases, and the junction held 2 bases outside the gene matches. The CDR3 is 14 amino acids. In DNA form, the CDR3 reads TGTGCCTGGAAAGCGGGACCGAACACCGGGGAGCTGTTTTTT. It yields the protein CAWKAGPNTGELFF.

The rearrangement uses TRBV6-1 and TRBJ1-1; TRBD1 might be the D (5 bases). The V gene lost 6 bases and the J gene lost 0 bases, with 11 bases spanning the gap. This CDR3 has 14 residues. Germline loops: CDR1 MNHNS, CDR2 SASEGT. The CDR3 nucleotides read TGTGCCAGCAGGGACATTAACATGAACACTGAAGCTTTCTTT. This gives the protein CASRDINMNTEAFF.

This sequence joins TRBV6-6 and TRBJ1-1; no reliable D call. The CDR3 is 12 amino acids. Germline V CDR1 and CDR2: MNHNY, SVGAGI (reference sequence). V was clipped by 8 bases and J by 1 base, with 8 bases between them. CDR3 sequence reads: CASGRPNTEAFF. The CDR3 bases are TGTGCCAGCGGGAGACCGAACACTGAAGCTTTCTTT.

The chain uses TRBV27 and TRBJ2-3; D is ambiguous. The V end was cut by 2 bases, the J end by 5 bases, with 8 bases between. The CDR3 loop spans 13 amino acids. Germline V lookup: CDR1 MNHEY, CDR2 SMNVEV (reference sequence). CDR3 sequence: CASSLRVGDTQYF. The CDR3 DNA reads as TGTGCCAGCAGTTTACGGGTCGGAGATACGCAGTATTTT.

The chain uses TRBV7-3 and TRBJ2-1; tentative D call: TRBD2 (6 bases). CDR3 length: 16 residues. The V end was cut by 9 bases, the J end by 2 bases, with 20 bases between. CDR1 SGHTA and CDR2 FQGTGA come from the germline V gene. This CDR3 reads CASSLTGVLTYNEQFF. CDR3 nucleotides: TGTGCCAGTTCGTTGACGGGAGTCCTTACCTACAATGAGCAGTTCTTC.

This clone was detected only once. The chain links TRBV6-1 to TRBJ1-6, with D unclear. This CDR3 comprises 12 residues. The V end was cut by 5 bases, the J end by 9 bases, with 8 bases between. Germline CDR1 and CDR2: MNHNS and SASEGT. The CDR3 sequence: CASSFGSSPLHF. The CDR3 region has the DNA TGTGCCAGCAGTTTCGGGTCTTCACCCCTCCACTTT.

The rearrangement uses TRBV7-3 and TRBJ2-5; TRBD2 aligns across 8 bases. Germline V gene lookup returns CDR1 SGHTA and CDR2 FQGTGA. CDR3 size: 15 residues. The V and J ends lost 5 bases and 3 bases, in that order; junction bases with no gene match: 8. The CDR3 DNA is TGTGCCAGCAGCCGAACGGGGGGGCGCGAAGAGACCCAGTACTTC. Its translation: CASSRTGGREETQYF.

The V and J genes are TRBV4-2 and TRBJ1-2, with 9 nucleotides matching TRBD1. Germline V gene data show CDR1 as LGHNA and CDR2 as YNFKEQ. This CDR3 is built from 15 residues. Losses at the gene ends were 3 bases for V and 3 bases for J; bases not matched to a gene: 5. CDR3 amino acids: CASSQDRGRDYGYTF. CDR3 nucleotide sequence: TGTGCCAGCAGCCAGGACAGGGGAAGGGACTATGGCTACACCTTC.

The chain carries TRBV10-3 and TRBJ2-7; TRBD2 matches 8 bases. Germline V lookup: CDR1 ENHRY, CDR2 SYGVKD. With V trimmed by 3 bases and J by 2 bases, 9 bases remained unmatched. This CDR3 comprises 16 residues. The CDR3 nucleotides are TGTGCCATCAGTGATATAGTCCAAGCGGGGGCCTACGAGCAGTACTTC. Amino acids: CAISDIVQAGAYEQYF.

The chain employs TRBV9 and TRBJ1-2, with 7 bases fitting TRBD1. Germline V gene data show CDR1 as SGDLS and CDR2 as YYNGEE. Unmatched junction bases numbered 8, after V lost 1 base and J lost 8 bases. The length of the CDR3 is 14 residues. In nucleotides, the CDR3 is TGTGCCAGCAGCGTACGAGGGGGCGGTCGAGGCTACACCTTC. It specifies CASSVRGGGRGYTF.

This clone was detected only once. The chain uses TRBV15 and TRBJ2-3; no clear D. The CDR3 sequence is 12 residues long. Deletions cut 8 bases from V and 9 bases from J, with 15 bases between. CDR1 and CDR2 (germline): LNHNV, YYDKDF (reference sequence). Here the CDR3 DNA reads TGTGCCACCGGCATTGACCTGATGACGCAGTATTTT. Its translation: CATGIDLMTQYF.

This chain connects TRBV6-5 to TRBJ2-3; D possibly corresponds to TRBD2 (6 bases). Germline CDR1 reads MNHEY; CDR2 reads SVGAGI. The germline V and J ends were trimmed by 2 bases and 2 bases, with 11 bases remaining between them. The CDR3 is made up of 15 amino acids. For the CDR3, the DNA is TGTGCCAGCAGTTACGGAGCGGGTCCCACAGATACGCAGTATTTT. This translates into CASSYGAGPTDTQYF.

This rearrangement joins TRBV29-1 to TRBJ2-7, with D tentatively TRBD2 (5 bases). V was clipped by 6 bases and J by 3 bases, with 9 bases between them. This CDR3 is built from 11 residues. Germline values: CDR1 SQVTM, CDR2 ANQGSEA. CDR3 nucleotide sequence: TGCAGCGTGGGTGAGGGCTACGAGCAGTACTTC. Its translation is CSVGEGYEQYF.

The rearrangement joins TRBV29-1 to TRBJ2-3; 8 bases are shared with TRBD1. The J segment lost 3 bases and the V segment lost 6 bases, leaving 11 bases of the junction unmatched. The CDR3 contains 15 residues. Germline lookup yields CDR1 SQVTM and CDR2 ANQGSEA. For the CDR3, the DNA is TGCAGCGTACCTCCAGGGGGCGATGCAACAGATACGCAGTATTTT. Its protein product is CSVPPGGDATDTQYF.

This clone has a single count. The V call is TRBV5-4, the J call TRBJ2-3; 16 bases map to TRBD2. Germline V gene data show CDR1 as SGHNT and CDR2 as YYREEE (reference sequence). J was trimmed by 4 bases and V by 3 bases; bases with no gene match: 8. The CDR3 is 18 amino acids. CDR3 coding DNA: TGTGCCAGCAGCTCGGGACTAGCGGGAGGGCCTCGAGCAGATACGCAGTATTTT. This gives the protein CASSSGLAGGPRADTQYF.